Each of the 15 T cell receptor beta chains below was sequenced from the same sample in a study of cytomegalovirus exposure and HLA in healthy donors. PCR amplification relied on 60 Vbeta primers (plus 13 Jbeta primers). Some clones are missing from TCRdb's copy, which holds only in-frame ones; the method was immunoSEQ multiplex PCR. Recorded for this sample: over 100,000 clones. Sequenced: PBMCs. These receptors all come from a man under 40 in good health and CMV-seronegative.

The chain is built from TRBV28 and TRBJ1-2, with D unresolved. The germline V gene has CDR1 MDHEN and CDR2 SYDVKM. V was clipped by 2 bases and J by 3 bases, with 7 bases between them. This CDR3 is built from 13 residues. CDR3: CASSLAGYYGYTF. The CDR3 DNA reads TGTGCCAGCAGTTTAGCGGGCTACTATGGCTACACCTTC.

The chain combines TRBV18 with TRBJ1-2, with 9 bases identical to TRBD1. Germline CDR1 KGHSH, CDR2 LQKENI. The V gene end was trimmed by 3 bases and the J gene end by 5 bases; junction bases not matched to a gene: 7. The CDR3 sequence is 15 residues long. The DNA of the CDR3 is TGTGCCAGCTCACCTCTTATGGACAGGGGATATGGCTACACCTTC. This translates into CASSPLMDRGYGYTF.

The gene calls are TRBV7-3 and TRBJ2-1; D perhaps matches TRBD2 (6 bases). The CDR3 length is 16 residues. Germline assignment: CDR1 SGHTA and CDR2 FQGTGA. V gave up 1 base and J gave up 8 bases, with 18 bases separating them. CDR3 loop: CASSLKWRGVGDEQFF. DNA for the CDR3: TGTGCCAGCAGCTTAAAGTGGAGGGGTGTGGGCGATGAGCAGTTCTTC.

The J gene is TRBJ2-7, the V gene TRBV15, with a possible D match to TRBD1 (6 bases). V lost 1 base and J lost 0, with 13 bases in between. Germline V lookup: CDR1 LNHNV, CDR2 YYDKDF (reference sequence). The CDR3 has 16 amino acids. The CDR3 protein is CATSRADRTRSYEQYF. The CDR3 DNA is TGTGCCACCAGCAGAGCAGACAGGACCCGCTCCTACGAGCAGTACTTC.

The CDR3 loop reads CASTARGTNTDTQYF. CDR3 bases: TGCGCCAGCACCGCGCGGGGGACTAACACAGATACGCAGTATTTT. The chain combines TRBV5-1 with TRBJ2-3; 7 bases agree with TRBD2. J lost 2 bases, V lost 6 bases, and 9 bases had no gene match. The CDR3 covers 15 residues. CDR1 is SGHRS, CDR2 YFSETQ, per germline.

This chain connects TRBV7-3 to TRBJ2-3; 8 bases agree with TRBD2. Germline-derived CDR1 and CDR2 are SGHTA and FQGTGA. The CDR3 is made up of 13 amino acids. With V trimmed by 5 bases and J by 4 bases, 2 bases remained unmatched. The CDR3 DNA reads TGTGCCAGCAGCCTCGGGAGGGCAGATACGCAGTATTTT. Its protein product is CASSLGRADTQYF.

The gene calls are TRBV11-2 and TRBJ2-6; D gene unclear. Germline V gene sequence: CDR1 SGHAT, CDR2 FQNNGV. Trimming took off 5 bases at V and 3 bases at J, with 17 bases between the two ends. The length of the CDR3 is 17 residues. The CDR3 region has the DNA TGTGCCAGCAGCGTCATATATGCCGTAGATGGGGCCAACGTCCTGACTTTC. It encodes CASSVIYAVDGANVLTF.

The chain uses TRBV9 and TRBJ2-1; D is unresolved. Trimming removed 4 bases from V and 1 base from J, with 12 bases in between. CDR3 size: 15 residues. Germline V gene data show CDR1 as SGDLS and CDR2 as YYNGEE. The chain's CDR3 is CASSPGGKSYNEQFF. The DNA for the CDR3 is TGTGCCAGCAGCCCCGGCGGAAAGTCCTACAATGAGCAGTTCTTC.

The rearrangement links TRBV19 to TRBJ2-7, with TRBD1 matching over 9 bases. CDR1 is LNHDA, CDR2 SQIVND, per germline (reference sequence). This CDR3 has 14 residues. The V gene end was trimmed by 6 bases and the J gene end by 5 bases; junction bases not matched to a gene: 8. The CDR3 loop reads CASRTGTGNNEQYF. The CDR3 nucleotides read TGTGCCAGTAGAACCGGGACAGGGAACAACGAGCAGTACTTC.

This chain links TRBV6-1 with TRBJ2-7; D is unresolved. Trimming took 3 bases from V and 2 from J, leaving 5 bases between them. Germline V gene lookup returns CDR1 MNHNS and CDR2 SASEGT. CDR3 size: 12 residues. CDR3 in amino acids: CASSDQTYEQYF. The DNA of the CDR3 is TGTGCCAGCAGTGATCAAACCTACGAGCAGTACTTC.

The rearrangement links TRBV7-9 to TRBJ1-5; D not resolved. The V end was cut by 6 bases, the J end by 6 bases, with 18 bases between. The CDR3 contains 15 residues. Germline V gene sequence: CDR1 SEHNR, CDR2 FQNEAQ (reference sequence). The CDR3 region has the DNA TGTGCCAGCAGACAAGAGGCTAAGTTCGGTCAGCCCCAGCATTTT. Translation gives CASRQEAKFGQPQHF. Combining the CDR3 with reference TRBV7-9 and TRBJ1-5 gives the whole variable domain DTGVSQNPRHKITKRGQNVTFRCDPISEHNRLYWYRQTLGQGPEFLTYFQNEAQLEKSRLLSDRFSAERPKGSFSTLEIQRTEQGDSAMYLCASRQEAKFGQPQHFGDGTRLSIL.

The genes are TRBV7-3 and TRBJ2-3; the D gene is possibly TRBD2 (5 bases). The germline gives CDR1 SGHTA, CDR2 FQGTGA. This CDR3 is 17 amino acids long. Trimming left V 5 bases short and J 7 bases short, with 25 bases between. This chain's CDR3 is CASSLNSGIGAVNTQYF. The CDR3 bases are TGTGCCAGCAGCCTAAACTCCGGGATCGGTGCAGTGAATACGCAGTATTTT.

With regard to this clone: This sample includes further DNA sequences coding for the same CDR3. The J gene is TRBJ2-7, the V gene TRBV7-2; 11 bases line up with TRBD2. The CDR3 has 14 residues. The J segment lost 6 bases and the V segment lost 3 bases, leaving 4 bases of the junction unmatched. Per the germline V gene, CDR1 is SGHTA and CDR2 is FQGNSA. CDR3 residues: CASSFSGGAVEQYF. For the CDR3, the DNA is TGTGCCAGCAGCTTTAGCGGGGGGGCCGTCGAGCAGTACTTC.

The gene calls are TRBV6-6 and TRBJ2-1; D not certain. The germline gives CDR1 MNHNY, CDR2 SVGAGI (reference sequence). The length of the CDR3 is 11 residues. Trimming cost V 7 bases and J 5 bases, with 6 bases left between them. CDR3 protein: CASTRNNEQFF. In nucleotides, the CDR3 is TGTGCCAGCACGCGAAACAATGAGCAGTTCTTC.

The V gene is TRBV7-6, the J gene TRBJ2-5; D is perhaps TRBD2 (5 bases). The J call is doubtful: the DNA matches TRBJ2-7 better. CDR1 and CDR2 (germline): SGHVS, FNYEAQ. The CDR3 is 12 amino acids. In nucleotides, the CDR3 is TGTGCCAGCAGCTCAGCGGACTACGAGCAGTACTTC. Its translation: CASSSADYEQYF.